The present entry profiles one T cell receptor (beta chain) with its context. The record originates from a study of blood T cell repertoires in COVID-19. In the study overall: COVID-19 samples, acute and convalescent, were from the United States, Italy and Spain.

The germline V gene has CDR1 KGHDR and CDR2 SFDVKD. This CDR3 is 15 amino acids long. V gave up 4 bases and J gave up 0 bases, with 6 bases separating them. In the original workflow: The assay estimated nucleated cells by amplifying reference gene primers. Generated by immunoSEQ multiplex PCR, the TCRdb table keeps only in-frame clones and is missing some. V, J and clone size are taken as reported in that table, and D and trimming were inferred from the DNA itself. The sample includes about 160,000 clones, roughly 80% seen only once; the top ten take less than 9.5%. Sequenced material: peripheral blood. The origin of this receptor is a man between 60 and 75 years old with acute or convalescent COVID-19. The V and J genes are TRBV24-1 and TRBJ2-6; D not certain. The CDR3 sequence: CATSDRFSGANVLTF. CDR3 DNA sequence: TGTGCCACCAGTGACAGGTTCTCTGGGGCCAACGTCCTGACTTTC.